A single sample gave rise to the 6 T cell receptor beta chains below, sequenced in a study of identical twins. MiXCR, run by TCRdb on the 5' RACE reads, gives a single entry per CDR3 protein. The sample contains nearly 650,000 distinct CDR3 sequences, around 7.5% of which appear only once. Another study also made use of these data, one on yellow fever vaccine responses in identical twins.

The sample consisted of PBMCs. All receptors derive from a woman between 18 and 29 years old in good health.

This clonotype was recorded a few times. The rearrangement uses TRBV21-1 and TRBJ2-4; the listed D gene, TRBD2, was not tested against the DNA. TRBV21-1 is a known pseudogene. CDR3 length: 13 residues. This CDR3 is CASSNTASGRKYF. CDR3 sequence (DNA): TGTGCCAGCAGCAACACCGCTAGCGGGAGAAAGTACTTC.

This clonotype came up a few times. The chain carries TRBV7-8 and TRBJ1-1; tentatively, D is TRBD1 (6 bases). The CDR3 length is 11 residues. CDR1 and CDR2 from the germline V gene are SGHVS and FQNEAQ. The V end was cut by 2 bases, the J end by 10 bases, with 8 bases between. CDR3 region: CASSLLGGAFF. For the CDR3, the DNA is TGTGCCAGCAGCTTATTAGGGGGAGCTTTCTTT.

On this clonotype: A much larger clone lies one base from this, so it may be a read error. Written as DNA, the CDR3 is TGTGCCGGCAGTTCACCGACAGAAAACACTGAAGCTTTCTTT. Translation: CAGSSPTENTEAFF. This sequence joins TRBV12-3 or TRBV12-4 and TRBJ1-1; tentatively, D is TRBD1 (5 bases). The CDR3 has 14 amino acids.

This clonotype was seen at least ten times. The CDR3 nucleotides are TGCGCCAGCAGCTTGGACAGGGCTACAGATACGCAGTATTTT. Protein product: CASSLDRATDTQYF. The chain employs TRBV5-1 and TRBJ2-3; perhaps TRBD1 as D (6 bases). This CDR3 region has 14 residues. Per germline, CDR1 SGHRS and CDR2 YFSETQ. Trimming stripped 0 bases from V and 3 bases from J, with 8 bases between.

This clonotype was recorded at least ten times. This chain joins TRBV12-3 or TRBV12-4 and TRBJ2-2; 7 nucleotides align to TRBD1. The CDR3 covers 14 residues. V lost 5 bases, J lost 4 bases, and 4 bases stayed unmatched. The CDR3 DNA reads TGTGCCAGCAGTGGTTGGGACAGCACCGGGGAGCTGTTTTTT. It specifies CASSGWDSTGELFF.

The V and J genes are TRBV5-6 and TRBJ2-2; 9 bases line up with TRBD2. J lost 3 bases, V lost 4 bases, and 7 bases had no gene match. The CDR3 has 16 amino acids. Germline loops: CDR1 SGHDT, CDR2 YYEEEE. The CDR3 DNA follows: TGTGCCAGCAGCGCCAGCGGGAGGCGTGACACCGGGGAGCTGTTTTTT. Its protein product is CASSASGRRDTGELFF.